The 4 T cell receptor beta chains below come from one sample, sequenced in a study of technical replicates of blood from a few donors. The repertoire was sequenced with immunoSEQ multiplex PCR; TCRdb's copy has only in-frame clones and lacks some. The profile shows fewer than 100,000 clones, around 95% of them singletons. Sequencing was done on a sample of T cells isolated from PBMCs. The receptors were gathered from a human donor in good health.

J is TRBJ2-2 and V is TRBV11-2; 10 nucleotides line up with TRBD1. Trimming removed 5 bases from V and 5 bases from J; junction bases left unmatched: 5. CDR1 and CDR2 (germline): SGHAT, FQNNGV. The length of the CDR3 is 15 residues. CDR3 nucleotide sequence: TGTGCCAGCAGCCGGAGACAGGGGGCGACCGGGGAGCTGTTTTTT. Protein product: CASSRRQGATGELFF.

The chain couples TRBV5-1 to TRBJ2-5; TRBD2 agrees at 10 bases. V lost 5 bases and J lost 3; bases outside the gene matches: 7. In germline, CDR1 is SGHRS, CDR2 YFSETQ. The CDR3 totals 15 residues. The CDR3 nucleotides read TGCGCCAGCAGAACCTCCGGGACTAGCGAAGAGACCCAGTACTTC. It is translated as CASRTSGTSEETQYF.

The genes are TRBV19 and TRBJ1-5; no clear D. The CDR3 covers 13 residues. Germline assignment: CDR1 LNHDA and CDR2 SQIVND (reference sequence). Trimming took 7 bases from V and 10 from J, leaving 17 bases between them. CDR3 in amino acids: CASKPPQPEPQHF. CDR3 sequence (DNA): TGTGCCAGTAAACCCCCACAGCCCGAACCCCAGCATTTT.

This rearrangement joins TRBV14 to TRBJ1-2; TRBD1 matches 7 bases. Germline trimming cut 5 bases from V and 0 bases from J; bases unmatched to any gene: 6. From germline, CDR1 is SGHDN and CDR2 FVKESK. CDR3 size: 15 residues. The CDR3 protein is CASSSRTGTNYGYTF. The CDR3 bases are TGTGCCAGCAGCTCCCGGACAGGTACTAACTATGGCTACACCTTC.